This T cell receptor (beta chain) was sequenced in a study of cytomegalovirus exposure and HLA in healthy donors. Findings and limits, study-wide: The tendency of first-cohort TCR clusters to co-occur in the roughly 130 validation repertoires was the finding of a later analysis.

V trimming: 9 bases; J trimming: 5 bases; junction bases outside the gene matches: 5. Looked up from germline, CDR1 is LNHDA and CDR2 is SQIVND (reference sequence). The CDR3 sequence is 14 residues long. The table lists this clone with a few counts. Its specificity is unknown. Method: immunoSEQ multiplex PCR; TCRdb's copy keeps in-frame clones and lacks some. The sample has more than 250,000 clones; around 87% are singletons. The sample taken for sequencing was PBMCs. The receptor comes from a woman aged 25 to 45 in good health and CMV-seropositive. The genes are TRBV19 and TRBJ2-1, with 12 bases fitting TRBD2. CDR3 nucleotides: TGTGCCAGCAGACTAGCGGGAGCGCACAATGAGCAGTTCTTC. The encoded protein is CASRLAGAHNEQFF.